This T cell receptor beta chain was profiled in a study of T cells after yellow fever vaccination. Study in general: Preparation of fractions with low cell numbers was performed using SMART-Seq v4 Ultra Low Input.

Researchers made TCR cDNA using 5'RACE template switching, and this step added a universal primer site and UMIs. Using its own MiXCR run on the 5' RACE reads, TCRdb lists one record per CDR3 protein. The sample lists some 250,000 distinct CDR3 sequences, roughly 3.7% occurring once. CDR1 is SEHNR and CDR2 is FQNEAQ in the germline V gene (reference sequence). Deletions cut 7 bases from V and 3 bases from J, with 12 bases between. The CDR3 sequence is 13 residues long. This clonotype was counted at least ten times. Its cognate antigen is unknown. Study conclusions and caveats: Reappearance after the booster was seen for most primary-vaccination clones, at 95% to 96% CD4 and less than 90% CD8.

The sequence derives from a young man who received the YFV17D yellow fever vaccine. The V and J genes are TRBV7-9 and TRBJ1-1; D gene ambiguous. The input for sequencing was PBMCs, taken 15 days after the yellow fever booster vaccination. The CDR3 sequence: CASNKTPHTEAFF. The CDR3 DNA reads as TGTGCCAGCAACAAGACGCCCCACACTGAAGCTTTCTTT.